Listed here are 6 T cell receptor beta chains from one sample, sequenced in a study of cytomegalovirus exposure and HLA in healthy donors. PCR primers comprised 60 Vbeta and 13 Jbeta primers. Repertoires were generated with immunoSEQ multiplex PCR, while TCRdb's copy carries only in-frame clones and drops some. The sample consists of fewer than 200,000 clones, about 75% of them appearing once. Sequencing input: PBMCs. The receptor set was obtained from a woman between 50 and 59 years old in good health and CMV-seropositive.

CDR3 DNA sequence: TGTGCCAGCAGGGGGACGGGGGAGAACTATGGCTACACCTTC. Translation: CASRGTGENYGYTF. The chain combines TRBV2 with TRBJ1-2, with D perhaps TRBD1 (5 bases). Germline CDR1 reads SNHLY; CDR2 reads FYNNEI. Trimming cost V 6 bases and J 2 bases, with 13 bases left between them. This CDR3 spans 14 amino acids. The full variable domain, with the rest looked up from reference TRBV2 and TRBJ1-2, is EPEVTQTPSHQVTQMGQEVILRCVPISNHLYFYWYRQILGQKVEFLVSFYNNEISEKSEIFDDQFSVERPDGSNFTLKIRSTKLEDSAMYFCASRGTGENYGYTFGSGTRLTVV.

The chain is built from TRBV7-4 and TRBJ1-4; no clear D. This CDR3 spans 12 amino acids. Per the germline V gene, CDR1 is SGHVT and CDR2 is SQSDAQ. V lost 2 bases and J lost 8, with 6 bases in between. CDR3 sequence: CASSLPEEKLFF. CDR3 sequence (DNA): TGTGCCAGCAGCTTACCCGAGGAAAAACTGTTTTTT.

V gene TRBV28 combines with J gene TRBJ1-1; TRBD1 aligns across 9 bases. V shed 6 bases, J shed 4 bases, and the junction held 6 bases outside the gene matches. CDR1 MDHEN and CDR2 SYDVKM come from the germline V gene. The CDR3 has 14 residues. CDR3 loop: CASSTGQGFTEAFF. The DNA for the CDR3 is TGTGCCAGCAGCACGGGACAGGGATTCACTGAAGCTTTCTTT.

This clone showed up just a few times. This chain links TRBV19 with TRBJ2-3; D is possibly TRBD1 (5 bases). The CDR3 extends over 13 amino acids. Trimming took 3 bases from V and 6 from J, leaving 10 bases between them. CDR1 and CDR2 (germline): LNHDA, SQIVND (reference sequence). CDR3 coding DNA: TGTGCCAGTAGTATCATCCAGGGCGATACGCAGTATTTT. This codes for CASSIIQGDTQYF. The whole variable domain, filled in from reference TRBV19 and TRBJ2-3, reads DGGITQSPKYLFRKEGQNVTLSCEQNLNHDAMYWYRQDPGQGLRLIYYSQIVNDFQKGDIAEGYSVSREKKESFPLTVTSAQKNPTAFYLCASSIIQGDTQYFGPGTRLTVL.

This chain uses TRBV5-1 with TRBJ2-5, with a weak D call TRBD2 (5 bases). The CDR3 sequence is 11 residues long. The germline gives CDR1 SGHRS, CDR2 YFSETQ. Trimming removed 5 bases at V and 5 bases at J, with 7 bases between. The CDR3 DNA reads TGCGCCAGCAGACAGCGGGAGACCCAGTACTTC. Amino acids: CASRQRETQYF.

This clone was detected only once. The chain is built from TRBV5-6 and TRBJ2-7, with 15 nucleotides matching TRBD2. CDR3 length: 19 residues. Germline V gene data show CDR1 as SGHDT and CDR2 as YYEEEE. V was clipped by 0 bases and J by 3 bases; unmatched bases: 10. CDR3 sequence: CASSLGGLAGGRRVYEQYF. The CDR3 nucleotides are TGTGCCAGCAGCTTGGGAGGACTAGCGGGGGGGCGGAGGGTCTACGAGCAGTACTTC.